One and the same sample provided the 2 T cell receptor beta chains below, sequenced in a study of shared clonotypes between healthy human individuals. Profiling relied on immunoSEQ multiplex PCR, and the TCRdb table lists in-frame clones only, not all of them. The sample contains 2,500,000 or so clones, 90% to 95% of which appear only once. Sequenced input: naive CD4+ T cells from PBMCs. Subset described: CD45RA+ positively selected. These receptors came from a man aged 18 to 29 in good health. Some clones in this sample may be carry-over from other donors' samples.

Turning to this clone: Distinct nucleotide sequences in the sample also encode this CDR3. The chain recombines TRBV5-1 with TRBJ2-2; a weak D match, TRBD2 (6 bases). V lost 3 bases and J 0 bases, leaving 9 bases between the germline ends. The CDR3 loop spans 15 amino acids. CDR1 is SGHRS, CDR2 YFSETQ, per germline. CDR3 sequence (DNA): TGCGCCAGCAGCTATAGCGGACCGAACACCGGGGAGCTGTTTTTT. It yields the protein CASSYSGPNTGELFF.

The chain combines TRBV11-1 with TRBJ2-3; perhaps TRBD2 as D (5 bases). The CDR3 has 15 amino acids. The V end was cut by 3 bases, the J end by 3 bases, with 13 bases between. Per the germline V gene, CDR1 is SGHAT and CDR2 is FQDESV (reference sequence). CDR3 loop: CASSFTGSVTDTQYF. The CDR3 DNA sequence: TGTGCCAGCAGCTTTACTGGGAGTGTAACAGATACGCAGTATTTT.